This TCR beta chain came from a study of human T cells and chemical hapten exposure. Study at large: The use of 2% DPC on around 2 cm by around 2 cm of upper inner arm skin constituted sensitization. During the approximately 24-week study period, patients had diphenylcyclopropenone applied to the scalp every week.

Regarding time point: pre-sensitization, week 0. Treatment of the sample: therapeutic diphenylcyclopropenone sensitization with weekly scalp DPC. The CDR3 is made up of 12 amino acids. Trimming pared 5 bases from V and 5 bases from J, leaving 8 bases between. Germline V lookup: CDR1 MNHNY, CDR2 SVGAGI (reference sequence). Library preparation tagged each individual cDNA molecule with a unique molecular identifier. TCRdb reprocessed the RACE reads via MiXCR and lists one record per CDR3 protein. The sample includes about 80,000 distinct CDR3 sequences, approximately 14% of them seen just once. The table lists this clonotype with a few counts.

The material was whole blood, obtained in connection with sensitization to the hapten diphenylcyclopropenone (DPC). V usage is TRBV6-6 and J usage is TRBJ2-3; D unclear. The clonotype comes from a woman between 50 and 59 years old with alopecia areata. Some clones in this sample may be carry-over from other donors' samples. CDR3 nucleotides: TGTGCCAGCAGTCCGGACGGAGATACGCAGTATTTT. Its protein product is CASSPDGDTQYF.